Each of the 6 T cell receptor beta chains below was sequenced from the same sample in a study of blood T cell repertoires in COVID-19. The protocol was immunoSEQ multiplex PCR, while the TCRdb copy is restricted to in-frame clones and leaves out a portion. The sample includes about 400,000 clones, roughly 87% seen only once; the top ten take approximately 2.1%. Specimen: PBMCs or T cells enriched from blood (not recorded which). The receptors come from a middle-aged woman with acute COVID-19.

V usage is TRBV19 and J usage is TRBJ2-7, with 8 bases fitting TRBD1. Losses at the gene ends were 10 bases for V and 5 bases for J; bases not matched to a gene: 10. Germline loops: CDR1 LNHDA, CDR2 SQIVND (reference sequence). There are 13 residues in the CDR3. The CDR3 spells CATGWQGANEQYF. The CDR3 DNA reads TGTGCCACTGGTTGGCAGGGGGCCAACGAGCAGTACTTC.

The chain has TRBV5-1 and TRBJ2-1, with 10 bases fitting TRBD2. Per germline, CDR1 SGHRS and CDR2 YFSETQ. The CDR3 runs 15 residues. V lost 6 bases to trimming and J lost 0 bases; unmatched junction nucleotides: 3. CDR3 protein: CASNSGGASYNEQFF. The CDR3 bases are TGCGCCAGCAACAGCGGGGGGGCCTCCTACAATGAGCAGTTCTTC.

The CDR3 region has the DNA TGCGCCAGCGCGATCTATAATTCACCCCTCCACTTT. Its protein product is CASAIYNSPLHF. The chain combines TRBV10-2 with TRBJ1-6; D is unresolved. The CDR3 runs to 12 residues. Germline V lookup: CDR1 WSHSY, CDR2 SAAADI. Trimming stripped 8 bases from V and 3 bases from J, with 5 bases between.

In DNA form, the CDR3 reads TGTGCCAGCAGCTTAGGACTAGCGGGGCCTTACAATGAGCAGTTCTTC. Amino acids: CASSLGLAGPYNEQFF. This chain connects TRBV5-4 to TRBJ2-1, with 12 positions matching TRBD2. CDR3 length equals 16 residues. J gave up 4 bases and V 2 bases, and 4 bases lay outside the gene matches. Germline V gives CDR1 SGHNT, CDR2 YYREEE (reference sequence).

The rearrangement joins TRBV6-2 or TRBV6-3 to TRBJ2-7; possible D gene TRBD1, 5 bases. Trimming stripped 6 bases from V and 7 bases from J, with 16 bases between. The length of the CDR3 is 13 residues. Germline CDR1 is MNHEY and CDR2 is SVGEGT. The CDR3 reads CASSLQLGDEQYF. The CDR3 DNA reads as TGTGCCAGCAGCCTGCAATTAGGGGATGAGCAGTACTTC.

This chain links TRBV27 with TRBJ2-6; a possible D gene is TRBD1 (5 bases). The germline V gene encodes CDR1 MNHEY and CDR2 SMNVEV (reference sequence). CDR3 length: 14 amino acids. Trimming took 11 bases from V and 0 from J, leaving 11 bases between them. The CDR3 region has the DNA TGTGCCGGCGGACAAATCTCTGGGGCCAACGTCCTGACTTTC. The encoded protein is CAGGQISGANVLTF.